This TCR beta chain was documented in a study of blood T cell repertoires in COVID-19. CDR3 size: 13 residues. J was trimmed by 9 bases and V by 5 bases; bases with no gene match: 7. Original analysis: The assay estimated nucleated cells by amplifying reference gene primers. This table comes from immunoSEQ multiplex PCR, and its TCRdb copy is limited to in-frame clones, with some not included. D and trimming come from the DNA, and the V and J calls and clone size come from that table. The sample has about 180,000 clones, about 88% seen once. This clone appeared a single time. Sequenced sample: peripheral blood. V is TRBV12-3 or TRBV12-4 and J is TRBJ2-1, with 7 bases identical to TRBD2. The TCR comes from a woman aged 25 to 39 with active or convalescent COVID-19. The CDR3 here is CASSPPGEGEQFF. The CDR3 DNA follows: TGTGCCAGCAGTCCCCCGGGGGAGGGTGAGCAGTTCTTC.